What follows are 10 T cell receptor beta chains derived from one specimen sequenced in a study of Graves' ophthalmopathy and Graves' hyperthyroidism. RNA transcripts yielded amplified TCR beta CDR3 regions. HTBI primers were used in a first-round RT-PCR, which preceded a second-round multiplex PCR. Each CDR3 protein is one row after TCRdb ran MiXCR on the multiplex PCR reads. The repertoire holds roughly 610,000 distinct CDR3 sequences, with around a fifth as singletons. Input material: peripheral blood. The origin of the receptors is a woman aged 18-30 years with stable Graves' hyperthyroidism. Some clones in this sample may be carry-over from other donors' samples.

The genes are TRBV24-1 and TRBJ1-2, with a tentative D call TRBD1 (5 bases). Trimming shortened V by 3 bases and J by 3 bases, and 31 bases separated the two germline ends. There are 21 residues in the CDR3. The germline V gene encodes CDR1 KGHDR and CDR2 SFDVKD. CDR3 bases: TGTGCCACCAGTGATCCGCCGACGGGACGCTACGGACGGAGGGGAGACTATGGCTACACCTTC. Translation: CATSDPPTGRYGRRGDYGYTF.

V is TRBV7-8 and J is TRBJ2-5, with D tentatively TRBD1 (6 bases). The V end lost 5 bases, the J end lost 5 bases, and 15 bases lay between the germline ends. The CDR3 length is 14 residues. Germline V gives CDR1 SGHVS, CDR2 FQNEAQ. The CDR3 region is CASSKTQGGETQYF. The DNA for the CDR3 is TGTGCCAGCAGCAAAACACAGGGTGGGGAGACCCAGTACTTC.

In DNA, the CDR3 is TGCAGCGTCCAACGGACAGGGGTCGGCACCGGGGAGCTGTTTTTT. Protein: CSVQRTGVGTGELFF. This sequence joins TRBV29-1 and TRBJ2-2; TRBD1 matches at 9 bases. Unmatched junction bases numbered 9, after V lost 6 bases and J lost 4 bases. The CDR3 consists of 15 residues. Looked up from germline, CDR1 is SQVTM and CDR2 is ANQGSEA.

In this sample, this clonotype turned up many times. This chain uses TRBV19 with TRBJ2-5; D not resolved. Trimming removed 7 bases from V and 5 bases from J, with 14 bases in between. Germline V gene data show CDR1 as LNHDA and CDR2 as SQIVND (reference sequence). This CDR3 has 13 amino acids. The CDR3, as DNA: TGTGCCAGTAAGAACGTAATGGGGGAGACCCAGTACTTC. Protein: CASKNVMGETQYF.

The gene calls are TRBV6-1 and TRBJ1-2, with a possible D match to TRBD1 (5 bases). Per germline, CDR1 MNHNS and CDR2 SASEGT. Trimming took off 10 bases at V and 8 bases at J, with 14 bases between the two ends. The CDR3 extends over 11 amino acids. The CDR3 sequence: CATQGPRGYTF. The CDR3 bases are TGTGCCACTCAGGGCCCGCGCGGCTACACCTTC.

The table lists this clonotype with many counts. The CDR3 is CASSPQQVPTEAFF. CDR3 nucleotides: TGTGCCAGCAGTCCCCAGCAAGTCCCCACTGAAGCTTTCTTT. The chain is built from TRBV2 and TRBJ1-1; no clear D gene. The germline CDR1 and CDR2 sequences are SNHLY and FYNNEI. The CDR3 has 14 amino acids. Trimming removed 5 bases at V and 4 bases at J, with 14 bases between.

This clonotype was found many times. This rearrangement joins TRBV15 to TRBJ2-5; D is perhaps TRBD1 (5 bases). Germline V gives CDR1 LNHNV, CDR2 YYDKDF (reference sequence). This CDR3 spans 14 amino acids. V was clipped by 0 bases and J by 5 bases, with 10 bases between them. The CDR3 here is CATSRDAGWETQYF. The CDR3 region has the DNA TGTGCCACCAGCAGAGACGCAGGGTGGGAGACCCAGTACTTC.

This clonotype was detected only a few times. The chain combines TRBV24-1 with TRBJ1-6, with 10 bases lining up with TRBD1. This CDR3 contains 17 residues. From germline, CDR1 is KGHDR and CDR2 SFDVKD. J was trimmed by 5 bases and V by 4 bases; bases with no gene match: 7. CDR3 sequence: CATSERDRGEDNSPLHF. The CDR3 DNA reads TGTGCCACCAGTGAAAGGGACAGGGGAGAAGATAATTCACCCCTCCACTTT.

The genes are TRBV9 and TRBJ2-5, with D tentatively TRBD2 (5 bases). Germline loops: CDR1 SGDLS, CDR2 YYNGEE. This CDR3 is 14 amino acids long. V shed 3 bases and J shed 2 bases, with 11 bases lying between them. CDR3 coding DNA: TGTGCCAGCAGCGGCGGAGGAAGTCAAGAGACCCAGTACTTC. Amino acid sequence: CASSGGGSQETQYF.

This clonotype was seen a handful of times. V usage is TRBV12-3 or TRBV12-4 and J usage is TRBJ2-5; 9 bases are shared with TRBD2. Losses at the gene ends were 1 base for V and 4 bases for J; bases not matched to a gene: 10. The CDR3 extends over 17 amino acids. The CDR3 coding sequence is TGTGCCAGCAGTTTAGGCCCGGCGGGACTAGCAGGAGAGACCCAGTACTTC. It is translated as CASSLGPAGLAGETQYF.